The 2 T cell receptor beta chains in this list originate from one sample, sequenced in a study of T cell changes during pregnancy in multiple sclerosis. Repertoires were generated with immunoSEQ multiplex PCR, while TCRdb's copy carries only in-frame clones and drops some. The sample records 40,000 to 60,000 clones, around 90% being singletons. The starting material was CD4+ T cells from peripheral blood mononuclear cells, obtained in the third trimester of pregnancy. Receptors originate from a female donor with multiple sclerosis, enrolled in a pregnancy study.

This clone has more than one count but fewer than ten. This chain links TRBV9 with TRBJ2-2; tentatively, D is TRBD2 (5 bases). V was clipped by 0 bases and J by 7 bases, with 10 bases between them. CDR3 size: 14 residues. CDR1 is SGDLS and CDR2 is YYNGEE in the germline V gene. This CDR3 is CASSVEVEDGELFF. CDR3 nucleotide sequence: TGTGCCAGCAGCGTAGAGGTGGAGGACGGGGAGCTGTTTTTT.

The gene calls are TRBV30 and TRBJ2-1, with TRBD2 identical over 14 bases. In germline, CDR1 is GTSNPN, CDR2 SVGIG (reference sequence). After removal of 8 bases from V and 8 bases from J, the junction contained 8 bases not matched to a gene. There are 14 residues in the CDR3. The chain's CDR3 is CARTSGGLGDEQFF. Here the CDR3 DNA reads TGTGCCCGGACTAGCGGGGGGTTAGGGGATGAGCAGTTCTTC.